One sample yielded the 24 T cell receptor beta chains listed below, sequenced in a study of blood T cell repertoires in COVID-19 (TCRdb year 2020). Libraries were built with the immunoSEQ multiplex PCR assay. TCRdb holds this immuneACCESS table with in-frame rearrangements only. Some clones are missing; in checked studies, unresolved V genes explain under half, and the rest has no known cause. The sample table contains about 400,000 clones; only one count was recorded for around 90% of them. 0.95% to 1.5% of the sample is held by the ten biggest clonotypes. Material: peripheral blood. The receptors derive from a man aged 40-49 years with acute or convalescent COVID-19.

CDR3 amino acids: CASSATGTDNEKLFF. Here the CDR3 DNA reads TGTGCCAGCAGCGCGACCGGGACAGATAATGAAAAACTGTTTTTT. The J gene is TRBJ1-4, the V gene TRBV21-1; the tabulated D call, TRBD1, remains unverified against the DNA. TRBV21-1 is a known pseudogene. The CDR3 has 15 amino acids.

The DNA for the CDR3 is TGTGCCAGCAGTTTCCCTTCGGACACCATATATTTT. Protein: CASSFPSDTIYF. The gene calls are TRBV28 and TRBJ1-3; D call uncertain. The CDR3 is made up of 12 amino acids. Trimming removed 3 bases at V and 8 bases at J, with 8 bases between. Germline CDR1 and CDR2: MDHEN and SYDVKM.

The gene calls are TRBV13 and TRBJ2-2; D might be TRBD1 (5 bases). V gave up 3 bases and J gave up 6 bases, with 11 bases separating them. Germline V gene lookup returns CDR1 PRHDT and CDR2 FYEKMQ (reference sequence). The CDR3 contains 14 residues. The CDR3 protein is CASSFGVGAGELFF. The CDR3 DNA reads TGTGCCAGCAGCTTTGGGGTAGGGGCCGGGGAGCTGTTTTTT.

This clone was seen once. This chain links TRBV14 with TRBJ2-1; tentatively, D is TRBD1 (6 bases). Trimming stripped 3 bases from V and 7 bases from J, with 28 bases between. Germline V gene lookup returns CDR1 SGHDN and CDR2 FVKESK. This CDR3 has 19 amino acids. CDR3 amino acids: CASSHRPGVAPWTSNEQFF. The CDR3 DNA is TGTGCCAGCAGCCATCGCCCAGGGGTCGCCCCCTGGACATCTAATGAGCAGTTCTTC.

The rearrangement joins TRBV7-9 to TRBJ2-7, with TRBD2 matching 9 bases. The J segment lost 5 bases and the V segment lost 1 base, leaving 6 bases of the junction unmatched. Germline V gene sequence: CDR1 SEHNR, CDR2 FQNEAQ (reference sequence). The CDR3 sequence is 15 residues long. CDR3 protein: CASSLVGRGGHEQYF. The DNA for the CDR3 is TGTGCCAGCAGCTTAGTTGGGCGGGGGGGCCACGAGCAGTACTTC.

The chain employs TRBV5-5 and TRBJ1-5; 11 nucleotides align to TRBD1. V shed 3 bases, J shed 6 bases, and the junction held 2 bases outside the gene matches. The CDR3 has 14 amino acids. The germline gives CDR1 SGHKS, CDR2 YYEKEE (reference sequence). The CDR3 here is CASSSGQGAQPQHF. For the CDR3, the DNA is TGTGCCAGCAGCTCCGGACAGGGGGCTCAGCCCCAGCATTTT. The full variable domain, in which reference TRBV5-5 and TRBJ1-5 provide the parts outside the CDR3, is DAGVTQSPTHLIKTRGQQVTLRCSPISGHKSVSWYQQVLGQGPQFIFQYYEKEERGRGNFPDRFSARQFPNYSSELNVNALLLGDSALYLCASSSGQGAQPQHFGDGTRLSIL.

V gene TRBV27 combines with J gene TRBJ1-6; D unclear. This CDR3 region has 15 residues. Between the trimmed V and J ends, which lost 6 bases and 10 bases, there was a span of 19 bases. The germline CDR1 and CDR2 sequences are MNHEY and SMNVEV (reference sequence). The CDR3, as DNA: TGTGCCAGCAGCCCCTTTAAGGGAGTGGACTCACCCCTCCACTTT. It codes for CASSPFKGVDSPLHF.

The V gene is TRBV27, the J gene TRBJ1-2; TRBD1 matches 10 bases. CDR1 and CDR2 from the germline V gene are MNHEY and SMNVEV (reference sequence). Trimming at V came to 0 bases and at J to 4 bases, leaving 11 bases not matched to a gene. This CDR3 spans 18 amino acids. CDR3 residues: CASSLSVPRTGGIYGYTF. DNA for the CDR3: TGTGCCAGCAGTTTATCGGTCCCCCGGACAGGGGGTATCTATGGCTACACCTTC.

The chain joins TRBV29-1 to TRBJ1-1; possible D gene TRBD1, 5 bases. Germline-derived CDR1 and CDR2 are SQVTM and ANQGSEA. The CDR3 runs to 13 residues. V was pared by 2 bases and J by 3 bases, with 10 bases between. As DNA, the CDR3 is TGCAGCGTTGAAAACGGGGGGTACACTGAAGCTTTCTTT. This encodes CSVENGGYTEAFF.

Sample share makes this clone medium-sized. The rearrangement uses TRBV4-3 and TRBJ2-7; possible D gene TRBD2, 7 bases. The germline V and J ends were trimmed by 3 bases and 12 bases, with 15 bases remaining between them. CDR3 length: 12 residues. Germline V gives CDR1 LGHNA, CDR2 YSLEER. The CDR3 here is CASSQGGQDRYF. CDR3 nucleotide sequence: TGCGCCAGCAGCCAGGGGGGGCAGGACCGGTACTTC.

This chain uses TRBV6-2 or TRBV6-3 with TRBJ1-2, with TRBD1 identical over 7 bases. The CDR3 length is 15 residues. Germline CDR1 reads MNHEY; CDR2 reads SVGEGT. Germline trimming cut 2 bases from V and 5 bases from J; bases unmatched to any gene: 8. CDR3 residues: CASSYNRGLDYGYTF. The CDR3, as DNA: TGTGCCAGCAGTTACAACAGGGGTCTGGATTATGGCTACACCTTC.

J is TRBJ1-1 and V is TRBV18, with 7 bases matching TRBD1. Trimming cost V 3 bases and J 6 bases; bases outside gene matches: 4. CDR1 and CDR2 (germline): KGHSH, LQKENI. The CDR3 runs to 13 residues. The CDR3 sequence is CASSPPQGAEAFF. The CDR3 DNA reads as TGTGCCAGCTCACCCCCCCAGGGGGCTGAAGCTTTCTTT.

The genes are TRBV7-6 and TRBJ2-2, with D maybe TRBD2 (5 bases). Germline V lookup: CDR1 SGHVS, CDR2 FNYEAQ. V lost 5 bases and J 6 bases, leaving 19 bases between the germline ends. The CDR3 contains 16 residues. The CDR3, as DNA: TGTGCCAGCAGCCCGTTACCCGGGGATTACGCCGGGGAGCTGTTTTTT. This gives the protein CASSPLPGDYAGELFF.

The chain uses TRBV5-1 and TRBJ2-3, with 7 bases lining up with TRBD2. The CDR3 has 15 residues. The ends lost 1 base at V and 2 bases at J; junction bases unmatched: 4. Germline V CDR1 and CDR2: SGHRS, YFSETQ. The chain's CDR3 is CASSLTGTTTDTQYF. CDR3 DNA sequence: TGCGCCAGCAGCTTGACGGGGACTACCACAGATACGCAGTATTTT.

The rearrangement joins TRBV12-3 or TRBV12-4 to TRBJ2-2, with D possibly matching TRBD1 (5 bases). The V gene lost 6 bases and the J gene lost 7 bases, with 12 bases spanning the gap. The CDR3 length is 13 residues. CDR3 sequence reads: CASRDSPGGELFF. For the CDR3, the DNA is TGTGCCAGCAGAGACAGTCCCGGCGGGGAGCTGTTTTTT.

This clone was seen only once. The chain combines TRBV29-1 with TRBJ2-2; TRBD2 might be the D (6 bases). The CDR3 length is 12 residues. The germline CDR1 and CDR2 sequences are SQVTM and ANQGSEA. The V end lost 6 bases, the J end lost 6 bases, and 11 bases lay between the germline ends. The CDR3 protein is CSVASEAGELFF. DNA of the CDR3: TGCAGCGTGGCTAGCGAGGCCGGGGAGCTGTTTTTT.

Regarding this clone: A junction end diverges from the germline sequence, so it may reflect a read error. CDR3 sequence reads: CASSLGSGGAVDEQFF. The CDR3 bases are TGTGCTAGCAGCTTAGGTAGCGGGGGGGCCGTAGATGAGCAGTTCTTC. The gene calls are TRBV7-7 and TRBJ2-1; TRBD2 agrees at 11 bases. Germline V gives CDR1 SSHAT, CDR2 FNYEAQ (reference sequence). This CDR3 comprises 16 residues.

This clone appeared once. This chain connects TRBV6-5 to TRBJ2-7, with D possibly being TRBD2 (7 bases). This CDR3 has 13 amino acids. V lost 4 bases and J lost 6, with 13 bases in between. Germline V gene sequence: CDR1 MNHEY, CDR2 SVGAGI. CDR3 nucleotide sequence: TGTGCCAGCAGTTTACAGGGCGGGGGCGAGCAGTACTTC. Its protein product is CASSLQGGGEQYF.

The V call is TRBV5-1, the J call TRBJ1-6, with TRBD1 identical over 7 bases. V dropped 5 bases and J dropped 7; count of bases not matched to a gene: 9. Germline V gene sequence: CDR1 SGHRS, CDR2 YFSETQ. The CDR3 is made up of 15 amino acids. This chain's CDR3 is CASRLGQGGNSPLHF. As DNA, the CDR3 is TGCGCCAGCAGACTGGGGCAGGGGGGCAATTCACCCCTCCACTTT.

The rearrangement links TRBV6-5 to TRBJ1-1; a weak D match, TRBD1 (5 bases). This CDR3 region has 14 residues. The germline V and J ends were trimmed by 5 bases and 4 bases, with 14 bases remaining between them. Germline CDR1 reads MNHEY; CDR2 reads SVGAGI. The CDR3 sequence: CASSPTIGGTEAFF. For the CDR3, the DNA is TGTGCCAGCAGTCCCACGATCGGGGGCACTGAAGCTTTCTTT.

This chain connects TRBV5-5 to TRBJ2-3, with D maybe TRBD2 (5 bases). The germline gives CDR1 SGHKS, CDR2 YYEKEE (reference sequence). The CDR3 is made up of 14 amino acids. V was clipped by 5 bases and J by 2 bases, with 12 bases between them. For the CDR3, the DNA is TGTGCCAGCAGTCCCGGACTTGCCACAGATACGCAGTATTTT. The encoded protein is CASSPGLATDTQYF.

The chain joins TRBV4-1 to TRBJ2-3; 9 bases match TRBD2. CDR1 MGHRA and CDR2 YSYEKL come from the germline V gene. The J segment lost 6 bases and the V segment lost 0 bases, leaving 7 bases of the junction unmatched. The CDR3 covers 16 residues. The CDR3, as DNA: TGCGCCAGCAGCCAAGAAAATCTGCGGGAGGGGGATACGCAGTATTTT. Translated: CASSQENLREGDTQYF.

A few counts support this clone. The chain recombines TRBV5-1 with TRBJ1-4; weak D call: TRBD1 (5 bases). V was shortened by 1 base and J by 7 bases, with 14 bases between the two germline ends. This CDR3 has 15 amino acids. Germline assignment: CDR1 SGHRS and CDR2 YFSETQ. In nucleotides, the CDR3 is TGCGCCAGCAGCTTGCGGGGGAGGCAGGCTGAAAAACTGTTTTTT. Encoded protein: CASSLRGRQAEKLFF. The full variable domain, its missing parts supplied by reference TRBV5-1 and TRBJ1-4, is KAGVTQTPRYLIKTRGQQVTLSCSPISGHRSVSWYQQTPGQGLQFLFEYFSETQRNKGNFPGRFSGRQFSNSRSEMNVSTLELGDSALYLCASSLRGRQAEKLFFGSGTQLSVL.

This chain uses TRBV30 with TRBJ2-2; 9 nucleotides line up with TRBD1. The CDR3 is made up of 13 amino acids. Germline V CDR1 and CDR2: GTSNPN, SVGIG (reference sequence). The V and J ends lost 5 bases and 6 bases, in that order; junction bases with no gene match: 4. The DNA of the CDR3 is TGTGCCTGGGGGACAGGGTGGGCCGGGGAGCTGTTTTTT. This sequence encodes CAWGTGWAGELFF.